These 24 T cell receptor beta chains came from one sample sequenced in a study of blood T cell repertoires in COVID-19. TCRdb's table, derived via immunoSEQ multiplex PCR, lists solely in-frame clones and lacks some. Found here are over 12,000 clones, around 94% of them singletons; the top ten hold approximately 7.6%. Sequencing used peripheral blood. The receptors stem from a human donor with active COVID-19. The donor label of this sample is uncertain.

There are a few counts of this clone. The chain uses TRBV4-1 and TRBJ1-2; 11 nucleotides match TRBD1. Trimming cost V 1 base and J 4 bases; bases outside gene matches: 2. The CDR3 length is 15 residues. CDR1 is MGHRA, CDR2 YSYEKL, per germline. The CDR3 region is CASSQAGTGGYGYTF. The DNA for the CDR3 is TGCGCCAGCAGCCAAGCGGGGACAGGGGGCTATGGCTACACCTTC.

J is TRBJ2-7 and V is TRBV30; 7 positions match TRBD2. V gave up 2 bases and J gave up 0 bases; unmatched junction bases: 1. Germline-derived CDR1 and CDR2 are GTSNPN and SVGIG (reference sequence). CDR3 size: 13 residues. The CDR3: CAWSRGVSYEQYF. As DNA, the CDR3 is TGTGCCTGGAGTCGGGGGGTCTCCTACGAGCAGTACTTC.

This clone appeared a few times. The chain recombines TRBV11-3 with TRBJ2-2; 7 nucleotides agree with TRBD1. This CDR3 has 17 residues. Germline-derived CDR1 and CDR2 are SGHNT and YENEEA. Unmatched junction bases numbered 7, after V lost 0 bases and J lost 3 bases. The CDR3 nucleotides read TGTGCCAGCAGCTTAGAAAAGTGGGGGACAGACACCGGGGAGCTGTTTTTT. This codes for CASSLEKWGTDTGELFF.

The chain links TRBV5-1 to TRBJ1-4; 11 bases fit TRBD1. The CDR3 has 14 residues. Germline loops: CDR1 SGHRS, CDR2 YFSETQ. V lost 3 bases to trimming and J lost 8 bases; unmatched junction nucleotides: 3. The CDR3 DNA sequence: TGCGCCAGCAGCTCCGGGACAGGGGGGGAAAAACTGTTTTTT. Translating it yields CASSSGTGGEKLFF.

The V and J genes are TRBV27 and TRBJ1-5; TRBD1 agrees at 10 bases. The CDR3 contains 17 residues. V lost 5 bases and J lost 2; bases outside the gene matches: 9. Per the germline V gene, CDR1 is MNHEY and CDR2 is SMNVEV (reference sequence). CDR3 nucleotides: TGTGCCAGCAGTCCAGGACAGGGGGTGGTTGGCAATCAGCCCCAGCATTTT. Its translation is CASSPGQGVVGNQPQHF.

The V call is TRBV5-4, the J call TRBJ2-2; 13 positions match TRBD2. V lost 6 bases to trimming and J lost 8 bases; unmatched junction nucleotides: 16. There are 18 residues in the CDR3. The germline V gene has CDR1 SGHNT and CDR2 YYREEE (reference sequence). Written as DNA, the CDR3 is TGTGCCAGCAAAAAGTCGACTAGCGGGGGGAGGAGTGCAGGGGAGCTGTTTTTT. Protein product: CASKKSTSGGRSAGELFF.

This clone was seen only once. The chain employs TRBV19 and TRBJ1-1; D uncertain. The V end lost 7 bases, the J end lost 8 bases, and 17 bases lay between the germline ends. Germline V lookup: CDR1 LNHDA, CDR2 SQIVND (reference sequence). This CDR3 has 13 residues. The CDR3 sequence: CASNRERTKEAFF. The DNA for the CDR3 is TGTGCCAGTAATCGGGAGCGGACTAAGGAAGCTTTCTTT.

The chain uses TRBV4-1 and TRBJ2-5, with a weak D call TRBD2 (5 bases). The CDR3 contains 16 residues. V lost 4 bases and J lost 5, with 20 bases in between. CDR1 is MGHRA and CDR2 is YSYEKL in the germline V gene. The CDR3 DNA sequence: TGCGCCAGCAGCCCCTCCGGAGGAGGCACCAGGGAGACCCAGTACTTC. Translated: CASSPSGGGTRETQYF.

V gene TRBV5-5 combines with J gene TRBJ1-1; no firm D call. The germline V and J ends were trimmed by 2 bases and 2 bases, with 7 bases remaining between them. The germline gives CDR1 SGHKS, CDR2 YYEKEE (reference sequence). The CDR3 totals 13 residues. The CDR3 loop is CASSFVLNTEAFF. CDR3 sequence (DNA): TGTGCCAGCAGCTTCGTACTTAACACTGAAGCTTTCTTT.

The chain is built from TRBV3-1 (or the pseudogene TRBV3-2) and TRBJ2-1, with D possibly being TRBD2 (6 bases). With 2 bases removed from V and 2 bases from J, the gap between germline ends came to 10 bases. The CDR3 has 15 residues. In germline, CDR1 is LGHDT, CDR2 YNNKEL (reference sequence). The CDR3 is CASSQRDLAYNEQFF. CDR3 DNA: TGTGCCAGCAGCCAAAGGGACTTAGCCTACAATGAGCAGTTCTTC.

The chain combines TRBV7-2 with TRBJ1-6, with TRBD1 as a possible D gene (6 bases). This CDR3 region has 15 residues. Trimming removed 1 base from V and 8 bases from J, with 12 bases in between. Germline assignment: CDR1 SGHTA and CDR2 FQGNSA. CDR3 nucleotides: TGTGCCAGCAGCTTAGTGATGCCAGGGGATTCACCCCTCCACTTT. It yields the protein CASSLVMPGDSPLHF. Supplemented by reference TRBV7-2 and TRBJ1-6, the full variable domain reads GAGVSQSPSNKVTEKGKDVELRCDPISGHTALYWYRQSLGQGLEFLIYFQGNSAPDKSGLPSDRFSAERTGGSVSTLTIQRTQQEDSAVYLCASSLVMPGDSPLHFGNGTRLTVT.

CDR3 amino acids: CAWSRGDRLNNQPQHF. In DNA form, the CDR3 reads TGTGCCTGGAGTCGAGGAGACCGGTTAAACAATCAGCCCCAGCATTTT. The genes are TRBV30 and TRBJ1-5; D ambiguous. The CDR3 is 16 amino acids. Trimming took 2 bases from V and 3 from J, leaving 17 bases between them. CDR1 and CDR2 (germline): GTSNPN, SVGIG (reference sequence).

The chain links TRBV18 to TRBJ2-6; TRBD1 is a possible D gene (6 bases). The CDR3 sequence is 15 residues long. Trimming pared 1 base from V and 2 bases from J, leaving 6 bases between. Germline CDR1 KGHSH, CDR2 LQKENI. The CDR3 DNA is TGTGCCAGCTCACCACAGGGGGCTGGGGCCAACGTCCTGACTTTC. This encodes CASSPQGAGANVLTF.

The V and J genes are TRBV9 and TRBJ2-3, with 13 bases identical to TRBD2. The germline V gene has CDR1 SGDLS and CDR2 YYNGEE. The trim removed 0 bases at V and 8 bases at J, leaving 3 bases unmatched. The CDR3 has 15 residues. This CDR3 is CASSVDTSGRVTQYF. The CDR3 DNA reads TGTGCCAGCAGCGTAGACACTAGCGGGAGGGTTACGCAGTATTTT.

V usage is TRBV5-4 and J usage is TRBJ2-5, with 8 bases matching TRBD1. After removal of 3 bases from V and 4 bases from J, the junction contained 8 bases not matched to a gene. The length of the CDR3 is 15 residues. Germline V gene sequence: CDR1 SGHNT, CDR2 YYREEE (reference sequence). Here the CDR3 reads CASSSRDRMSETQYF. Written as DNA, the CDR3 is TGTGCCAGCAGCTCCCGGGACAGGATGTCAGAGACCCAGTACTTC.

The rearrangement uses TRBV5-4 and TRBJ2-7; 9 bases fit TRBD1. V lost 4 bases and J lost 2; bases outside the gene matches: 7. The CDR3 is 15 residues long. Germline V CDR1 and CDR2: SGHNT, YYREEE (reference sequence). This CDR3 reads CASSVQGALTYEQYF. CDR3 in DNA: TGTGCCAGCAGCGTACAGGGGGCGCTCACCTACGAGCAGTACTTC.

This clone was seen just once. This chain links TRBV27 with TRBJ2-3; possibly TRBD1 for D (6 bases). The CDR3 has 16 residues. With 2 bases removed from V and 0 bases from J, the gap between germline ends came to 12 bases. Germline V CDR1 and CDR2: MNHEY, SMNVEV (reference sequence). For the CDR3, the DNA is TGTGCCAGCAGTTTAAGGACAGACTCTAGCACAGATACGCAGTATTTT. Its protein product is CASSLRTDSSTDTQYF.

The CDR3 DNA is TGTGCCAGCTCCACCGGGACAGGGGTGAACTATGGCTACACCTTC. Protein sequence: CASSTGTGVNYGYTF. This chain joins TRBV28 and TRBJ1-2, with 10 bases identical to TRBD1. V lost 8 bases and J lost 2; bases outside the gene matches: 8. Germline V gene lookup returns CDR1 MDHEN and CDR2 SYDVKM. CDR3 length: 15 residues.

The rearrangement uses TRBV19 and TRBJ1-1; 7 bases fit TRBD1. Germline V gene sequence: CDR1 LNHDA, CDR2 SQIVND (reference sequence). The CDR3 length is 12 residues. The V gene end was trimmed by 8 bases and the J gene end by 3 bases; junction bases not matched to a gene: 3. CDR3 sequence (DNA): TGTGCCAGTGCCAGGGGGGACACTGAAGCTTTCTTT. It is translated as CASARGDTEAFF.

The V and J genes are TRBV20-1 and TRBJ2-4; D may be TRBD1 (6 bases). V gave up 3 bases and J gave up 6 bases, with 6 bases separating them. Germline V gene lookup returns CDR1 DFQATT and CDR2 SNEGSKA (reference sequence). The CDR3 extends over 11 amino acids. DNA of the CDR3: TGCAGTGCTAGGGACAGAAACATTCAGTACTTC. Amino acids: CSARDRNIQYF.

The CDR3 nucleotides are TGTGCCACCCGCGCGGGACTAGCGGGAGGGTTTGAGCAGTACTTC. Its translation is CATRAGLAGGFEQYF. V usage is TRBV6-5 and J usage is TRBJ2-7; TRBD2 aligns across 16 bases. The CDR3 is 15 residues long. Germline CDR1 MNHEY, CDR2 SVGAGI. Trimming at V came to 10 bases and at J to 7 bases, leaving 10 bases not matched to a gene.

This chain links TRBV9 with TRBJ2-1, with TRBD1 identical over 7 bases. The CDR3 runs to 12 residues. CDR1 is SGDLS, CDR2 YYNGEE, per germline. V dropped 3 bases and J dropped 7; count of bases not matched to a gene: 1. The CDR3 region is CASSAQGNEQFF. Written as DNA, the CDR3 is TGTGCCAGCAGCGCACAGGGGAATGAGCAGTTCTTC.

CDR3 DNA: TGTGCCAGCAGCCAACTTCGGGGTGGGGAGCAGTACTTC. Amino acid sequence: CASSQLRGGEQYF. V and J are TRBV3-1 (or the pseudogene TRBV3-2) and TRBJ2-7; maybe TRBD2 (5 bases). The CDR3 has 13 residues. Trimming pared 2 bases from V and 7 bases from J, leaving 12 bases between. CDR1 and CDR2 from the germline V gene are LGHDT and YNNKEL (reference sequence).

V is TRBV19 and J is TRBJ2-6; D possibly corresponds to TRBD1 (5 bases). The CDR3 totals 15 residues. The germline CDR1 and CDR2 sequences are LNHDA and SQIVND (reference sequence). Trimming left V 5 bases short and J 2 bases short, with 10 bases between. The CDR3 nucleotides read TGTGCCAGTAGTGATGGGGCAGCTGGGGCCAACGTCCTGACTTTC. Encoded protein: CASSDGAAGANVLTF.